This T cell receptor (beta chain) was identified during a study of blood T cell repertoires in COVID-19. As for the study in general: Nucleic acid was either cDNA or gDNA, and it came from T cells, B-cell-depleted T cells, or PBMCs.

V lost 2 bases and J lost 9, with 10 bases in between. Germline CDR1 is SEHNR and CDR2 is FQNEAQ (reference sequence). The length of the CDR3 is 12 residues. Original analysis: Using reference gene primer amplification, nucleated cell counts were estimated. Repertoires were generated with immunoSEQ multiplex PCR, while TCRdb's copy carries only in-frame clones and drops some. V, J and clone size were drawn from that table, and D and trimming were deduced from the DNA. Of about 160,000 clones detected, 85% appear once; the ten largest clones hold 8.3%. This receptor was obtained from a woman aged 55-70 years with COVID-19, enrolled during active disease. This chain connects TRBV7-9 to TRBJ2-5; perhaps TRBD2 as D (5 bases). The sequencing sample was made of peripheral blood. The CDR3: CASSLNGVPQYF. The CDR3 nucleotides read TGTGCCAGCAGCTTAAACGGGGTACCCCAGTACTTC.